The 13 T cell receptor beta chains presented below share a single source sample, sequenced in a study of T cells after yellow fever vaccination. TCRdb processed the 5' RACE reads anew with MiXCR; each CDR3 protein has one entry. The sample includes some 160,000 distinct CDR3 sequences, around 7.2% of them seen just once. The input for sequencing was CD4+ T cells sorted from PBMCs, taken around 5 days after the first yellow fever vaccination. Every receptor here comes from a man between 18 and 35 years old who received the YFV17D yellow fever vaccine.

This clonotype was counted only a few times. The CDR3 loop reads CASSPQGARGANVLTF. The CDR3 DNA reads as TGTGCCAGCAGCCCACAGGGGGCGAGAGGGGCCAACGTCCTGACTTTC. The chain recombines TRBV7-2 with TRBJ2-6; 9 bases match TRBD1. Germline V gene lookup returns CDR1 SGHTA and CDR2 FQGNSA. J lost 4 bases, V lost 5 bases, and 6 bases had no gene match. The CDR3 consists of 16 residues. The whole variable domain, filled in from reference TRBV7-2 and TRBJ2-6, reads GAGVSQSPSNKVTEKGKDVELRCDPISGHTALYWYRQSLGQGLEFLIYFQGNSAPDKSGLPSDRFSAERTGGSVSTLTIQRTQQEDSAVYLCASSPQGARGANVLTFGAGSRLTVL.

This clonotype came up many times. The rearrangement joins TRBV7-2 to TRBJ1-4; D not certain. Per germline, CDR1 SGHTA and CDR2 FQGNSA. This CDR3 comprises 12 residues. V lost 5 bases and J lost 6, with 7 bases in between. This CDR3 is CASSGPHEKLFF. The CDR3 DNA reads TGTGCCAGCAGCGGCCCTCATGAAAAACTGTTTTTT.

This clonotype was observed many times. The chain employs TRBV12-3 or TRBV12-4 and TRBJ1-5; the D is unclear. The CDR3 consists of 14 residues. V dropped 5 bases and J dropped 1 base, with 9 bases sitting between them. Written as DNA, the CDR3 is TGTGCCAGCAGTAGAGAACGGAGCAATCAGCCCCAGCATTTT. Residues: CASSRERSNQPQHF.

V and J are TRBV7-9 and TRBJ2-3, with 10 bases aligning to TRBD2. The CDR3 consists of 16 residues. The V segment lost 5 bases and the J segment 8 bases; nucleotides outside the gene matches: 13. The V gene's germline CDR1 is SEHNR and CDR2 FQNEAQ (reference sequence). The CDR3 nucleotides read TGTGCCAGCAGCCTTGGCGGACTAGCGGAGCGGAGTACGCAGTATTTT. Translation gives CASSLGGLAERSTQYF. The full variable domain, in which reference TRBV7-9 and TRBJ2-3 provide the parts outside the CDR3, is DTGVSQNPRHKITKRGQNVTFRCDPISEHNRLYWYRQTLGQGPEFLTYFQNEAQLEKSRLLSDRFSAERPKGSFSTLEIQRTEQGDSAMYLCASSLGGLAERSTQYFGPGTRLTVL.

This clonotype was counted only a few times. This rearrangement joins TRBV28 to TRBJ2-1; D is perhaps TRBD1 or TRBD2 (5 bases each). V was cut by 2 bases and J by 5 bases, with 10 bases left in between. Germline CDR1 is MDHEN and CDR2 is SYDVKM. The CDR3 length is 14 residues. For the CDR3, the DNA is TGTGCCAGCAGTTTAGGGACGTCAAACAATGAGCAGTTCTTC. Translation: CASSLGTSNNEQFF.

The chain has TRBV7-2 and TRBJ2-5, with 7 positions matching TRBD1. CDR1 and CDR2 (germline): SGHTA, FQGNSA. V was clipped by 6 bases and J by 7 bases; unmatched bases: 11. This CDR3 has 14 residues. The CDR3 DNA follows: TGTGCCAGCAGTTCCGGGACAGCCCCCGGGACCCAGTACTTC. It codes for CASSSGTAPGTQYF.

This clonotype was seen repeatedly, ten times or more. This chain uses TRBV9 with TRBJ1-3; TRBD1 might be the D (5 bases). Germline CDR1 reads SGDLS; CDR2 reads YYNGEE. The CDR3 runs 15 residues. The V end lost 0 bases, the J end lost 4 bases, and 11 bases lay between the germline ends. As DNA, the CDR3 is TGTGCCAGCAGCGTAGCAAGGGGAGGAGGAAACACCATATATTTT. Its protein product is CASSVARGGGNTIYF.

This clonotype was observed many times. The rearrangement links TRBV10-3 to TRBJ2-2, with TRBD1 as a possible D gene (6 bases). The CDR3 has 13 residues. Between the trimmed V and J ends, which lost 10 bases and 4 bases, there was a span of 13 bases. Germline CDR1 and CDR2: ENHRY and SYGVKD. This CDR3 reads CATRTDSTGELFF. The CDR3 DNA reads TGTGCCACGAGGACAGATTCCACCGGGGAGCTGTTTTTT.

This sequence joins TRBV7-2 and TRBJ2-3; maybe TRBD2 (5 bases). The V end lost 5 bases, the J end lost 4 bases, and 13 bases lay between the germline ends. This CDR3 has 14 amino acids. CDR1 and CDR2 from the germline V gene are SGHTA and FQGNSA. The CDR3 loop reads CASSRERVPDTQYF. For the CDR3, the DNA is TGTGCCAGCAGCCGAGAGAGGGTCCCAGATACGCAGTATTTT.

This clonotype was recorded at least ten times. This rearrangement joins TRBV4-3 to TRBJ1-2; a weak D match, TRBD1 (5 bases). V was clipped by 4 bases and J by 1 base, with 19 bases between them. This CDR3 is 17 amino acids long. Per germline, CDR1 LGHNA and CDR2 YSLEER. The CDR3 DNA reads TGCGCCAGCAGCCCCCCGGGGCCTTCAAGGAGTAACTATGGCTACACCTTC. This gives the protein CASSPPGPSRSNYGYTF.

This clonotype came up many times. The chain links TRBV29-1 to TRBJ1-2, with D uncertain. Deletions cut 0 bases from V and 8 bases from J, with 1 base between. The germline CDR1 and CDR2 sequences are SQVTM and ANQGSEA. The CDR3 length is 9 residues. In DNA form, the CDR3 reads TGCAGCGTTGAAGAGGGCTACACCTTC. This sequence encodes CSVEEGYTF.

The genes are TRBV5-4 and TRBJ2-3; 11 bases fit TRBD2. This CDR3 region has 15 residues. Germline V gene data show CDR1 as SGHNT and CDR2 as YYREEE (reference sequence). V shed 4 bases and J 5 bases; nucleotides not matched to a gene: 6. The CDR3 DNA reads as TGTGCCAGCAGCCATAGCGGGGGGGCCGTAGATACGCAGTATTTT. Translating it yields CASSHSGGAVDTQYF.

This clonotype showed up many times. The chain has TRBV29-1 and TRBJ2-1, with D possibly matching TRBD2 (6 bases). The CDR3 has 14 amino acids. V was cut by 3 bases and J by 7 bases, with 16 bases left in between. Germline V gene sequence: CDR1 SQVTM, CDR2 ANQGSEA. CDR3 in DNA: TGCAGCGTTGATTTGGGCGGGGCCAGGAATGAGCAGTTCTTC. Its protein product is CSVDLGGARNEQFF.